This T cell receptor beta chain was recovered during a study of CD8 T cells in ankylosing spondylitis. Broader study findings: Peripheral blood samples showed relatively rare disease-linked clones, and these clones were CD8+. Among TCR beta sequences, a motif of eight highly homologous variants appeared characteristic of ankylosing spondylitis blood.

MiXCR, run by TCRdb on the 5' RACE reads, gives a single entry per CDR3 protein. The sample has roughly 240,000 distinct CDR3 sequences, over 30% seen once. The CDR3 totals 17 residues. Unmatched junction bases numbered 8, after V lost 3 bases and J lost 0 bases. The germline gives CDR1 DFQATT, CDR2 SNEGSKA (reference sequence). This clonotype has a handful of counts. The antigen is unknown. Sequencing was carried out using blood, either unsorted or a sorted T cell fraction (not recorded which). The source is a male donor with ankylosing spondylitis or in good health (not recorded which). This chain joins TRBV20-1 and TRBJ2-3; 11 positions match TRBD2. CDR3 loop: CSASALAGGPSTDTQYF. The CDR3, as DNA: TGCAGTGCTAGTGCGCTAGCGGGGGGACCTAGCACAGATACGCAGTATTTT.